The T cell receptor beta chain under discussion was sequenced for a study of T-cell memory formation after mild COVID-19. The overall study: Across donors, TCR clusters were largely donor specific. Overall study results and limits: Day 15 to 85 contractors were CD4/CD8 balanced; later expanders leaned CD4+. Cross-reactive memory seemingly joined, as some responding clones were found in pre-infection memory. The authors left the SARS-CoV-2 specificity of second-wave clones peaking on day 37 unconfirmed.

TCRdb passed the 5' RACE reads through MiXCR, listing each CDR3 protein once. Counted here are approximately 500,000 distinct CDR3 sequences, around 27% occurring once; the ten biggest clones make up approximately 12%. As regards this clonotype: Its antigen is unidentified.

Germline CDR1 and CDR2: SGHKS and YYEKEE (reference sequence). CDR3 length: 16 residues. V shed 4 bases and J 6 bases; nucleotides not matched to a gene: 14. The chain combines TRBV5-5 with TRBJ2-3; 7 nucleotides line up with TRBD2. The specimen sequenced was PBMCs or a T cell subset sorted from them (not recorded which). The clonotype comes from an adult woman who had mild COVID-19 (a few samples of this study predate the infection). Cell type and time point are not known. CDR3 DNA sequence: TGTGCCAGCAGCCTCCCGCCGGGGAGGGAAGGGGATACGCAGTATTTT. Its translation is CASSLPPGREGDTQYF.